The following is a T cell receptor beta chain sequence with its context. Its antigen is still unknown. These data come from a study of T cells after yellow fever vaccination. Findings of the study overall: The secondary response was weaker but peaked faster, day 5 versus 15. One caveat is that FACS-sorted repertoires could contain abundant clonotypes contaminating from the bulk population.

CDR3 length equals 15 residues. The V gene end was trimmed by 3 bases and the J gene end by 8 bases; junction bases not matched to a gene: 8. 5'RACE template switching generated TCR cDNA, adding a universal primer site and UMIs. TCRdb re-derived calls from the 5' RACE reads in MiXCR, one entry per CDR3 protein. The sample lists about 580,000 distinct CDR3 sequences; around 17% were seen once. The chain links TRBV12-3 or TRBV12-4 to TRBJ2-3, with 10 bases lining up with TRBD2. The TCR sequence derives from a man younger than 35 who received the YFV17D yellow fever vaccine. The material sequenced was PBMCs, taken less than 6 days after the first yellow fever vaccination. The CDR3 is CASSFRAGGPFTQYF. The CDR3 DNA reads TGTGCCAGCAGTTTTCGAGCGGGGGGGCCTTTTACGCAGTATTTT.